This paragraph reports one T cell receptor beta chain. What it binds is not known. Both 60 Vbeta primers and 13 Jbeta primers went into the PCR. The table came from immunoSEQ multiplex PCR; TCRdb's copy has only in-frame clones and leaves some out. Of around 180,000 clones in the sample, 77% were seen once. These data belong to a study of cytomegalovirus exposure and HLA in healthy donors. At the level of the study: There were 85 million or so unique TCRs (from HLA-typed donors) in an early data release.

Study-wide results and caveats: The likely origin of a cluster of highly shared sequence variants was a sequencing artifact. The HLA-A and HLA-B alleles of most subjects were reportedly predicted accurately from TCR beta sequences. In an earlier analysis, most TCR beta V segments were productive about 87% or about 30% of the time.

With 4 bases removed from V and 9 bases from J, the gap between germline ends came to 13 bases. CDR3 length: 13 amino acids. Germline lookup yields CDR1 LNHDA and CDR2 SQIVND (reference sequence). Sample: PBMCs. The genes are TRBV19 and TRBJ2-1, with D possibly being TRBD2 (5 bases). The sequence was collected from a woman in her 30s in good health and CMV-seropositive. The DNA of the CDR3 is TGTGCCAGTAGTACCACTAGGTTAGGTGAGCAGTTCTTC. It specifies CASSTTRLGEQFF.